Listed here are 23 T cell receptor beta chains from one sample, sequenced in a study of T cell responses to AZD1222 COVID-19 vaccine. Here immunoSEQ multiplex PCR was the method, and the copy in TCRdb shows in-frame clones only, minus some. The sample consists of approximately 150,000 clones, roughly 92% of them appearing once. The source was peripheral blood, collected on day 0 of AZD1222 vaccination. These receptors came from an adult in good health.

This clone was seen only once. This CDR3 is CASSGLGQETQYF. CDR3 coding DNA: TGTGCCAGCAGCGGCCTAGGTCAAGAGACCCAGTACTTC. This chain joins TRBV2 and TRBJ2-5; no firm D call. Trimming cost V 6 bases and J 2 bases, with 10 bases left between them. The CDR3 runs 13 residues. Germline CDR1 and CDR2: SNHLY and FYNNEI.

This sequence joins TRBV11-1 and TRBJ1-6; TRBD1 might be the D (6 bases). This CDR3 region has 14 residues. Germline V gene sequence: CDR1 SGHAT, CDR2 FQDESV (reference sequence). Trimming removed 6 bases at V and 8 bases at J, with 14 bases between. CDR3 amino acids: CASSYRVRDSPLHF. The CDR3 coding sequence is TGTGCCAGCAGTTACAGGGTTCGGGATTCACCCCTCCACTTT.

This clone appeared a few times. The gene calls are TRBV2 and TRBJ2-2, with D possibly TRBD2 on 5 matching bases. Germline CDR1 is SNHLY and CDR2 is FYNNEI. Trimming took off 7 bases at V and 1 base at J, with 10 bases between the two ends. The CDR3 is 14 amino acids. CDR3 in DNA: TGTGCCAGCACGAGCGGATTGAACACCGGGGAGCTGTTTTTT. Encoded protein: CASTSGLNTGELFF.

The CDR3 spells CASSLGDRAGNTIYF. The CDR3 nucleotides read TGTGCCAGCAGCCTAGGGGACAGGGCTGGAAACACCATATATTTT. The chain is built from TRBV5-5 and TRBJ1-3; 9 bases are a match to TRBD1. CDR1 and CDR2 (germline): SGHKS, YYEKEE (reference sequence). Trimming took 4 bases from V and 2 from J; bases not matched to a gene: 4. The CDR3 is 15 residues long.

The chain uses TRBV7-3 and TRBJ1-1; no clear D gene. The CDR3 has 13 residues. V dropped 2 bases and J dropped 7 bases, with 11 bases sitting between them. Germline V gene data show CDR1 as SGHTA and CDR2 as FQGTGA. As DNA, the CDR3 is TGTGCCAGCAGCTTAGGGCCGGGATATGAAGCTTTCTTT. This translates into CASSLGPGYEAFF. The whole variable domain, remainder taken from reference TRBV7-3 and TRBJ1-1, is GAGVSQTPSNKVTEKGKYVELRCDPISGHTALYWYRQSLGQGPEFLIYFQGTGAADDSGLPNDRFFAVRPEGSVSTLKIQRTERGDSAVYLCASSLGPGYEAFFGQGTRLTVV.

CDR3 sequence reads: CASSFGRVNEQFF. Here the CDR3 DNA reads TGTGCCAGCAGTTTCGGTAGGGTCAATGAGCAGTTCTTC. This chain links TRBV28 with TRBJ2-1; no clear D gene. Germline values: CDR1 MDHEN, CDR2 SYDVKM. The CDR3 is 13 residues long. The V gene lost 3 bases and the J gene lost 6 bases, with 9 bases spanning the gap.

The rearrangement uses TRBV10-3 and TRBJ2-5, with 8 nucleotides matching TRBD1. With V trimmed by 6 bases and J by 4 bases, 7 bases remained unmatched. The germline V gene has CDR1 ENHRY and CDR2 SYGVKD. CDR3 length equals 14 residues. CDR3 DNA sequence: TGTGCCATCAGCGCCGGACAGGGAGGAGAGACCCAGTACTTC. As protein: CAISAGQGGETQYF.

V and J are TRBV10-3 and TRBJ1-2; D is unclear. This CDR3 has 13 amino acids. Germline V gene sequence: CDR1 ENHRY, CDR2 SYGVKD. Trimming cost V 2 bases and J 4 bases, with 8 bases left between them. The CDR3 nucleotides read TGTGCCATCAGTGAGGGCCCATTCTATGGCTACACCTTC. It is translated as CAISEGPFYGYTF.

The chain carries TRBV18 and TRBJ2-1; TRBD2 is a possible D gene (5 bases). Germline CDR1 is KGHSH and CDR2 is LQKENI. V was clipped by 3 bases and J by 5 bases, with 8 bases between them. The CDR3 extends over 13 amino acids. CDR3 in amino acids: CASSPLGDNEQFF. CDR3 DNA sequence: TGTGCCAGCTCACCCTTGGGAGACAATGAGCAGTTCTTC.

V usage is TRBV27 and J usage is TRBJ1-6, with D hard to call. V dropped 4 bases and J dropped 0 bases, with 13 bases sitting between them. This CDR3 contains 17 residues. Germline lookup yields CDR1 MNHEY and CDR2 SMNVEV (reference sequence). The CDR3 region is CASSSDTSSSYNSPLHF. CDR3 nucleotides: TGTGCCAGCAGTTCCGACACCTCGAGCTCCTATAATTCACCCCTCCACTTT.

The rearrangement links TRBV3-1 (or the pseudogene TRBV3-2) to TRBJ1-4; D call uncertain. Per germline, CDR1 LGHDT and CDR2 YNNKEL (reference sequence). The CDR3 is 12 residues long. With 2 bases removed from V and 7 bases from J, the gap between germline ends came to 5 bases. CDR3 amino acids: CASSQLGEKLFF. CDR3 coding DNA: TGTGCCAGCAGCCAACTTGGTGAAAAACTGTTTTTT.

The V and J genes are TRBV5-1 and TRBJ2-1; D is ambiguous. The length of the CDR3 is 12 residues. CDR1 is SGHRS, CDR2 YFSETQ, per germline. The V end lost 4 bases, the J end lost 5 bases, and 7 bases lay between the germline ends. CDR3 nucleotide sequence: TGCGCCAGCAGCCCGTGGGACAATGAGCAGTTCTTC. Protein product: CASSPWDNEQFF.

The J gene is TRBJ1-5, the V gene TRBV28; a weak D match, TRBD1 (5 bases). The CDR3 length is 17 residues. Trimming shortened V by 6 bases and J by 1 base, and 19 bases separated the two germline ends. Germline CDR1 is MDHEN and CDR2 is SYDVKM. CDR3 loop: CASSLLEGETSNQPQHF. The CDR3 nucleotides read TGTGCCAGCAGCCTCTTGGAAGGGGAGACGAGCAATCAGCCCCAGCATTTT.

The chain couples TRBV6-5 to TRBJ1-2, with D hard to call. CDR3 size: 12 residues. V shed 7 bases and J shed 1 base, with 7 bases lying between them. Germline V gene data show CDR1 as MNHEY and CDR2 as SVGAGI. This CDR3 is CASKTSNYGYTF. CDR3 DNA: TGTGCCAGCAAGACAAGTAACTATGGCTACACCTTC.

The chain has TRBV28 and TRBJ1-2; the match to TRBD1 covers 12 bases. Germline V CDR1 and CDR2: MDHEN, SYDVKM. Trimming took 5 bases from V and 6 from J; bases not matched to a gene: 10. This CDR3 contains 16 residues. CDR3 sequence: CASSPPLGTGGNGYTF. CDR3 nucleotide sequence: TGTGCCAGCAGTCCACCCTTGGGGACAGGGGGCAATGGCTACACCTTC.

V and J are TRBV28 and TRBJ2-7; 7 bases map to TRBD1. Germline V CDR1 and CDR2: MDHEN, SYDVKM. The V and J ends lost 5 bases and 7 bases, in that order; junction bases with no gene match: 5. The CDR3 covers 12 residues. CDR3 in DNA: TGTGCCAGCAGTATACAGGGGCGGGAGCAGTACTTC. This sequence encodes CASSIQGREQYF.

This clone appeared a single time. J is TRBJ1-6 and V is TRBV5-4; 8 nucleotides agree with TRBD1. The V gene end was trimmed by 2 bases and the J gene end by 10 bases; junction bases not matched to a gene: 8. CDR1 is SGHNT and CDR2 is YYREEE in the germline V gene (reference sequence). CDR3 length: 15 residues. The CDR3 protein is CASSLKTGVESPLHF. CDR3 bases: TGTGCCAGCAGCTTAAAGACAGGGGTAGAGTCACCCCTCCACTTT.

The chain recombines TRBV30 with TRBJ2-7, with 8 bases identical to TRBD1. This CDR3 spans 15 amino acids. The germline CDR1 and CDR2 sequences are GTSNPN and SVGIG (reference sequence). V lost 2 bases to trimming and J lost 2 bases; unmatched junction nucleotides: 8. The CDR3 is CAWSTPRGPTYEQYF. Here the CDR3 DNA reads TGTGCCTGGAGTACTCCCAGGGGGCCAACCTACGAGCAGTACTTC.

This chain links TRBV28 with TRBJ1-2; D uncertain. Trimming cost V 3 bases and J 8 bases, with 13 bases left between them. Germline loops: CDR1 MDHEN, CDR2 SYDVKM. This CDR3 comprises 13 residues. This chain's CDR3 is CASSLWQATGYTF. The CDR3 region has the DNA TGTGCCAGCAGTTTGTGGCAAGCTACGGGCTACACCTTC.

The V gene is TRBV7-2, the J gene TRBJ1-5; no clear D. Between the trimmed V and J ends, which lost 1 base and 4 bases, there was a span of 8 bases. Germline CDR1 reads SGHTA; CDR2 reads FQGNSA. CDR3 length equals 14 residues. In nucleotides, the CDR3 is TGTGCCAGCAGCTTAGATCGGATAAATCAGCCCCAGCATTTT. It codes for CASSLDRINQPQHF.

The chain has TRBV7-9 and TRBJ2-7, with a weak D call TRBD1 (6 bases). Germline loops: CDR1 SEHNR, CDR2 FQNEAQ (reference sequence). This CDR3 contains 14 residues. Trimming stripped 5 bases from V and 3 bases from J, with 14 bases between. The CDR3 reads CASSLRTAIYEQYF. The DNA of the CDR3 is TGTGCCAGCAGCCTACGGACAGCCATCTACGAGCAGTACTTC.

The table lists this clone with a count of one. The junction shows a germline mismatch at one end, possibly a read error. The chain is built from TRBV28 and TRBJ2-1, with a tentative D call TRBD2 (7 bases). The CDR3 runs 16 residues. Germline-derived CDR1 and CDR2 are MDHEN and SYDVKM. The CDR3 is CAGSLLGGGSYNEQFF. Here the CDR3 DNA reads TGTGCCGGCAGTTTGTTGGGAGGGGGATCCTACAATGAGCAGTTCTTC.

This chain links TRBV29-1 with TRBJ2-1, with D tentatively TRBD2 (5 bases). This CDR3 comprises 13 residues. Germline-derived CDR1 and CDR2 are SQVTM and ANQGSEA. V was pared by 4 bases and J by 4 bases, with 11 bases between. CDR3 region: CSVGGFPYNEQFF. The CDR3 DNA reads as TGCAGCGTTGGAGGGTTCCCATACAATGAGCAGTTCTTC.